This T cell receptor (beta chain) was observed in a study of breast tumors, draining lymph nodes, adjacent tissues. Whole-study results and caveats: Findings are consistent with lymph node origin and intratumoral expansion of most tumor T cells. Tumor and nontumor repertoires were significantly more similar in luminal-like than in basal-like breast cancer. Tumor T cell lymph node origin was a supported hypothesis, not proven. Tumors had less TCR diversity than lymph nodes, more than nontumor tissue.

The sample holds many counts of this clonotype. Its antigen is not known. Per germline, CDR1 KGHSH and CDR2 LQKENI. V trimming: 2 bases; J trimming: 0 bases; junction bases outside the gene matches: 3. The CDR3 length is 15 residues. TCRdb reprocessed the multiplex PCR reads via MiXCR and lists one record per CDR3 protein. The sample has more than 12,000 distinct CDR3 sequences, around 55% seen once; the top ten hold 30%. Sequenced: tumor-adjacent breast tissue. The rearrangement uses TRBV18 and TRBJ1-2, with 7 positions matching TRBD1. This receptor was taken from a female donor with breast cancer. Some clones in this sample may be carry-over from other donors' samples. The CDR3 DNA follows: TGTGCCAGCTCACCAGAGGGACAGACTAACTATGGCTACACCTTC. Its translation: CASSPEGQTNYGYTF.